Sequencing of this TCR beta chain was carried out in a study of cytomegalovirus exposure and HLA in healthy donors. Germline trimming cut 5 bases from V and 7 bases from J; bases unmatched to any gene: 10. CDR3 length equals 14 residues. CDR1 is SSHAT and CDR2 is FNYEAQ in the germline V gene (reference sequence). PCR was performed using 60 Vbeta and 13 Jbeta primers. The protocol was immunoSEQ multiplex PCR, while the TCRdb copy is restricted to in-frame clones and leaves out a portion. The sample data list 53,000 or so clones. The chain recombines TRBV7-7 with TRBJ2-7, with TRBD2 matching 8 bases. Specimen: PBMCs. This clonotype was sampled from a young man in good health and CMV-seropositive. CDR3 sequence (DNA): TGTGCCAGCAGCATCAGCGGGAGACACTGGGAGCAGTACTTC. Encoded protein: CASSISGRHWEQYF.